The clone carrying this TCR beta chain has more than one count but fewer than ten. This record belongs to a study of neurological immune-mediated disorders. V gave up 7 bases and J gave up 3 bases, with 19 bases separating them. Germline CDR1 and CDR2: DFQATT and SNEGSKA (reference sequence). The CDR3 contains 15 residues. Synthesis of cDNA used 5'RACE (with 10-nucleotide random UMIs). TCRdb passed the 5' RACE reads through MiXCR, listing each CDR3 protein once. The sample has 30,000 to 40,000 distinct CDR3 sequences, around 4% seen once. The sequenced sample was PBMCs. The TCR comes from a man aged 25-45 years with multiple sclerosis. The V and J genes are TRBV20-1 and TRBJ1-5; TRBD1 might be the D (5 bases). This chain's CDR3 is CSVFQAGGNNQPQHF. The CDR3 DNA follows: TGCAGTGTATTTCAGGCGGGGGGTAACAATCAGCCCCAGCATTTT.